This TCR beta chain appears in the sequencing data of a study of T-cell memory formation after mild COVID-19. Findings and limits, study-wide: Most CD4+ clones that shrank were in CM and EM, while CD8+ ones turned up in EMRA.

MiXCR, applied by TCRdb to the 5' RACE reads, yields one record per CDR3 protein. This table has some 200,000 distinct CDR3 sequences, about a fifth appearing once. This clonotype was observed a handful of times. The antigen is undetermined. This CDR3 contains 15 residues. CDR1 is LNHDA and CDR2 is SQIVND in the germline V gene (reference sequence). The V gene lost 5 bases and the J gene lost 4 bases, with 17 bases spanning the gap. V and J are TRBV19 and TRBJ1-2; a possible D gene is TRBD1 (5 bases). Sequencing was performed on PBMCs or a T cell subset sorted from them (not recorded which). This receptor was identified in an adult woman who had mild COVID-19 (a few samples of this study predate the infection). Cell type and time point are not known. The CDR3 DNA reads TGTGCCAGTAGTCGGGGGGACTACCGGTCCTATGGCTACACCTTC. Translated: CASSRGDYRSYGYTF.